This TCR beta chain was captured in a study of monozygotic twins with inflammatory bowel disease. From germline, CDR1 is MNHNS and CDR2 SASEGT. The CDR3 totals 13 residues. The blood volume drawn from each donor was 2 to 3 ml. Following a re-call of the 5' RACE reads, TCRdb has one entry per CDR3 protein and lacks DNA. The sample yields approximately 400,000 distinct CDR3 sequences, of which the top ten take up 2% to 2.5%. This TCR was recovered from a human donor with ulcerative colitis or Crohn's disease, or a healthy co-twin of an affected twin (not recorded which). The chain uses TRBV6-1 and TRBJ2-3. Sequenced input: blood. The CDR3 spells CASSELVTDTQYF.